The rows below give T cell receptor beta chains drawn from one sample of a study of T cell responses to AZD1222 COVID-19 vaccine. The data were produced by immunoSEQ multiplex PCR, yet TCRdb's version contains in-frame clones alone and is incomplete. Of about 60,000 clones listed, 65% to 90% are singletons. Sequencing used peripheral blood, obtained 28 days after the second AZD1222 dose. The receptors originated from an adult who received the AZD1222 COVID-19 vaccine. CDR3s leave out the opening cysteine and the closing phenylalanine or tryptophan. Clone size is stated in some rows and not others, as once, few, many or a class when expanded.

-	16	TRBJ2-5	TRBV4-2	ASSQSVLSGGYKETQY
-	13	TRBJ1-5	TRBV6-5	ASSPSTAYAQPQH
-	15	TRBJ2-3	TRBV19	ASSWTSGSFSRDTQY
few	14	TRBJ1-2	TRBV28	ASSFPAPGGSYGYT
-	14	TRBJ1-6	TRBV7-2	ASSLLTGGGNSPLH
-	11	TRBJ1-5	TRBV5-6	ASSSGYGQPQH
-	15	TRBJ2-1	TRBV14	ASSQEVSPGYSGEQF
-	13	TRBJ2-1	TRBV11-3	ASSLGDRVYNEQF
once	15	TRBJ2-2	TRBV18	ASSSGLAGGATGELF
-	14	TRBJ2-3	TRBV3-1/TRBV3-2	ASSKRQGQTPDTQY
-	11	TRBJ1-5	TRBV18	ASSRSADQPQH
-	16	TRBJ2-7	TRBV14	ASSQSRDRDATAYEQY
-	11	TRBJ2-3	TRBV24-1	ATSDRLTDTQY
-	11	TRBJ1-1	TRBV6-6	ASSYSRNTEAF
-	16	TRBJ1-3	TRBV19	ASTTTAGSLFSGNTIY
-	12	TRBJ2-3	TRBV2	ASSDYPSTDTQY
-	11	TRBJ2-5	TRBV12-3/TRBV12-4	ASSLASQETQY